These 28 T cell receptor beta chains originate from one sample sequenced in a study of blood T cell repertoires in COVID-19. The protocol was immunoSEQ multiplex PCR, while the TCRdb copy is restricted to in-frame clones and leaves out a portion. Of 240,000 or so clones in the sample, 85% to 90% are singletons; the top ten hold around 10%. Sequencing was performed on PBMCs or T cells enriched from blood (not recorded which). The receptor set was obtained from a man aged 35 to 55 who had recovered from COVID-19.

The J gene is TRBJ1-5, the V gene TRBV9, with D possibly being TRBD1 (5 bases). Germline V gives CDR1 SGDLS, CDR2 YYNGEE. The CDR3 is made up of 14 amino acids. The ends were cut back, 3 bases at V and 6 bases at J, with 13 bases in the middle. The CDR3 DNA sequence: TGTGCCAGCAGCGCGACAGTGGCAGGTCAGCCCCAGCATTTT. It is translated as CASSATVAGQPQHF. The full variable domain, in which reference TRBV9 and TRBJ1-5 provide the parts outside the CDR3, is DSGVTQTPKHLITATGQRVTLRCSPRSGDLSVYWYQQSLDQGLQFLIQYYNGEERAKGNILERFSAQQFPDLHSELNLSSLELGDSALYFCASSATVAGQPQHFGDGTRLSIL.

This chain links TRBV7-8 with TRBJ1-3; D gene unclear. This CDR3 spans 18 amino acids. V was pared by 1 base and J by 0 bases, with 16 bases between. CDR1 is SGHVS, CDR2 FQNEAQ, per germline. Here the CDR3 reads CASSLGGLVQASGNTIYF. The CDR3 coding sequence is TGTGCCAGCAGCTTAGGAGGGTTGGTTCAGGCCTCTGGAAACACCATATATTTT. The full variable domain, in which reference TRBV7-8 and TRBJ1-3 provide the parts outside the CDR3, is GAGVSQSPRYKVAKRGQDVALRCDPISGHVSLFWYQQALGQGPEFLTYFQNEAQLDKSGLPSDRFFAERPEGSVSTLKIQRTQQEDSAVYLCASSLGGLVQASGNTIYFGEGSWLTVV.

The genes are TRBV6-6 and TRBJ1-1, with D possibly matching TRBD1 (6 bases). V was shortened by 0 bases and J by 1 base, with 12 bases between the two germline ends. There are 16 residues in the CDR3. Germline lookup yields CDR1 MNHNY and CDR2 SVGAGI (reference sequence). The CDR3 sequence: CASSYSTQGTNTEAFF. The CDR3 bases are TGTGCCAGCAGTTACTCAACACAGGGAACGAACACTGAAGCTTTCTTT.

The rearrangement joins TRBV13 to TRBJ2-3; 13 bases are a match to TRBD2. CDR3 length: 18 amino acids. The germline V gene encodes CDR1 PRHDT and CDR2 FYEKMQ (reference sequence). Losses at the gene ends were 5 bases for V and 11 bases for J; bases not matched to a gene: 19. CDR3 DNA: TGTGCCAGCAGCGCCGTTGGGTTTTTCGGACTAGCGGGAGCTCAGCAGTATTTT. Amino acids: CASSAVGFFGLAGAQQYF.

V usage is TRBV9 and J usage is TRBJ2-7, with a weak D call TRBD1 (7 bases). CDR1 and CDR2 from the germline V gene are SGDLS and YYNGEE. The length of the CDR3 is 15 residues. The V gene lost 0 bases and the J gene lost 4 bases, with 14 bases spanning the gap. The CDR3 reads CASSVEGGGGYEQYF. The CDR3 DNA follows: TGTGCCAGCAGCGTAGAAGGAGGGGGCGGTTACGAGCAGTACTTC.

This chain connects TRBV27 to TRBJ1-1, with D tentatively TRBD1 (6 bases). The CDR3 runs 14 residues. Germline V CDR1 and CDR2: MNHEY, SMNVEV (reference sequence). CDR3 loop: CATRGARGGTEAFF. The CDR3 DNA reads TGTGCTACGCGGGGGGCGAGGGGTGGCACTGAAGCTTTCTTT.

This chain links TRBV29-1 with TRBJ1-5, with D hard to call. The germline V gene has CDR1 SQVTM and CDR2 ANQGSEA. The ends were cut back, 7 bases at V and 4 bases at J, with 14 bases in the middle. The CDR3 is made up of 13 amino acids. Written as DNA, the CDR3 is TGCAGCGGGTCCGCAGGAGGAAATCAGCCCCAGCATTTT. It is translated as CSGSAGGNQPQHF.

J is TRBJ2-7 and V is TRBV19, with D possibly being TRBD1 (7 bases). This CDR3 has 14 residues. The germline CDR1 and CDR2 sequences are LNHDA and SQIVND (reference sequence). Trimming took 2 bases from V and 4 from J, leaving 12 bases between them. CDR3 coding DNA: TGTGCCAGTAGTATACGCGGGACAGCTTACGAGCAGTACTTC. It is translated as CASSIRGTAYEQYF.

The chain is built from TRBV27 and TRBJ1-2; 7 bases are shared with TRBD1. CDR1 and CDR2 (germline): MNHEY, SMNVEV (reference sequence). V lost 3 bases, J lost 14 bases, and 12 bases stayed unmatched. The CDR3 is 13 amino acids. CDR3 bases: TGTGCCAGCAGTTTCCGCCGGGACAGCGGATATACCTTC. Protein product: CASSFRRDSGYTF.

This clone appeared once. The V and J genes are TRBV7-2 and TRBJ2-1; D not resolved. The CDR3 is made up of 11 amino acids. The germline CDR1 and CDR2 sequences are SGHTA and FQGNSA. Trimming shortened V by 2 bases and J by 7 bases, and 3 bases separated the two germline ends. The chain's CDR3 is CASSLRNEQFF. The DNA of the CDR3 is TGTGCCAGCAGCTTACGTAATGAGCAGTTCTTC.

The chain combines TRBV5-1 with TRBJ1-1; the D gene is possibly TRBD1 (6 bases). The germline gives CDR1 SGHRS, CDR2 YFSETQ. The CDR3 contains 14 residues. V lost 3 bases to trimming and J lost 5 bases, with 14 bases between them. DNA of the CDR3: TGCGCCAGCAGCTCACGACAGGTTGGAACTGAAGCTTTCTTT. Amino acid sequence: CASSSRQVGTEAFF.

V usage is TRBV4-3 and J usage is TRBJ1-2; perhaps TRBD1 as D (5 bases). The CDR3 extends over 15 amino acids. V gave up 1 base and J gave up 7 bases, with 16 bases separating them. Germline V gives CDR1 LGHNA, CDR2 YSLEER. This CDR3 reads CASSQGRQGYVGYTF. In DNA, the CDR3 is TGCGCCAGCAGCCAAGGGCGCCAGGGATATGTTGGCTACACCTTC.

The rearrangement joins TRBV7-8 to TRBJ2-1; 8 bases map to TRBD2. Germline V gene lookup returns CDR1 SGHVS and CDR2 FQNEAQ. The J segment lost 3 bases and the V segment lost 4 bases, leaving 11 bases of the junction unmatched. This CDR3 comprises 17 residues. Here the CDR3 reads CASSSRLAGTIYNEQFF. CDR3 coding DNA: TGTGCCAGCAGCTCCCGGCTAGCGGGTACTATCTACAATGAGCAGTTCTTC.

This clone was recorded a few times. J is TRBJ2-2 and V is TRBV7-9; D is undetermined. Per germline, CDR1 SEHNR and CDR2 FQNEAQ (reference sequence). Trimming cost V 3 bases and J 2 bases, with 7 bases left between them. This CDR3 is 14 amino acids long. The CDR3 region is CASSFQANTGELFF. The CDR3 bases are TGTGCCAGCAGCTTTCAGGCAAACACCGGGGAGCTGTTTTTT.

The chain links TRBV5-4 to TRBJ2-1; D remains unclear. The germline gives CDR1 SGHNT, CDR2 YYREEE (reference sequence). V was trimmed by 4 bases and J by 7 bases, leaving 12 bases between them. The CDR3 extends over 13 amino acids. The CDR3 loop reads CASSTTSGNEQFF. CDR3 nucleotides: TGTGCCAGCAGCACAACCTCCGGGAATGAGCAGTTCTTC.

This chain links TRBV27 with TRBJ1-6; no clear D gene. Germline V gives CDR1 MNHEY, CDR2 SMNVEV (reference sequence). The ends were cut back, 7 bases at V and 5 bases at J, with 12 bases in the middle. This CDR3 is 14 amino acids long. The CDR3 DNA sequence: TGTGCCAGCACCCGAAGATCAGATAATTCACCCCTCCACTTT. Protein: CASTRRSDNSPLHF.

The rearrangement joins TRBV4-2 to TRBJ1-3; no clear D gene. Deletions cut 4 bases from V and 4 bases from J, with 8 bases between. The CDR3 is 13 amino acids. Germline CDR1 and CDR2: LGHNA and YNFKEQ. In DNA form, the CDR3 reads TGTGCCAGCAGCCCAGGCTCCGGAAACACCATATATTTT. Amino acid sequence: CASSPGSGNTIYF.

This chain connects TRBV18 to TRBJ2-1; TRBD1 matches at 8 bases. The trim removed 2 bases at V and 4 bases at J, leaving 7 bases unmatched. Germline CDR1 KGHSH, CDR2 LQKENI. This CDR3 spans 16 amino acids. CDR3 DNA: TGTGCCAGCTCACCAACGGACAGGGTCCCGTACAATGAGCAGTTCTTC. This sequence encodes CASSPTDRVPYNEQFF.

The CDR3 spells CASPGWRDQPQHF. The CDR3 DNA follows: TGTGCCAGCCCTGGATGGAGGGATCAGCCCCAGCATTTT. V and J are TRBV6-4 and TRBJ1-5; D not resolved. From germline, CDR1 is MRHNA and CDR2 SNTAGT. The CDR3 contains 13 residues. V was pared by 8 bases and J by 5 bases, with 13 bases between.

This clone has only one observation. The chain links TRBV6-2 or TRBV6-3 to TRBJ1-1; no reliable D call. CDR1 and CDR2 from the germline V gene are MNHEY and SVGEGT. V was clipped by 4 bases and J by 1 base, with 7 bases between them. There are 13 residues in the CDR3. CDR3 residues: CASSSAENTEAFF. The CDR3 DNA follows: TGTGCCAGCAGTTCGGCGGAGAACACTGAAGCTTTCTTT.

This clone was recorded once. The chain couples TRBV27 to TRBJ2-1; TRBD1 aligns across 9 bases. The CDR3 length is 14 residues. The germline gives CDR1 MNHEY, CDR2 SMNVEV (reference sequence). V was clipped by 6 bases and J by 2 bases; unmatched bases: 2. CDR3 protein: CASRTGGAYNEQFF. The CDR3 DNA is TGTGCCAGCAGGACAGGGGGGGCCTACAATGAGCAGTTCTTC.

The chain joins TRBV6-5 to TRBJ2-3; D is ambiguous. The CDR3 is made up of 13 amino acids. The V end lost 0 bases, the J end lost 5 bases, and 6 bases lay between the germline ends. Germline CDR1 MNHEY, CDR2 SVGAGI. For the CDR3, the DNA is TGTGCCAGCAGTTACTCGTTCCGAGATACGCAGTATTTT. Its protein is CASSYSFRDTQYF.

The chain couples TRBV3-1 (or the pseudogene TRBV3-2) to TRBJ2-3, with a possible D match to TRBD2 (5 bases). CDR3 size: 16 residues. V was trimmed by 6 bases and J by 2 bases, leaving 18 bases between them. CDR1 LGHDT and CDR2 YNNKEL come from the germline V gene (reference sequence). In DNA form, the CDR3 reads TGTGCCAGCAGTTACTCATTTACTAGAGACACAGATACGCAGTATTTT. This gives the protein CASSYSFTRDTDTQYF.

CDR3 sequence: CASSPQDRQSYEQYF. CDR3 nucleotide sequence: TGTGCCAGCAGTCCACAGGACAGGCAGTCCTACGAGCAGTACTTC. This chain joins TRBV6-5 and TRBJ2-7, with TRBD1 identical over 7 bases. Per germline, CDR1 MNHEY and CDR2 SVGAGI. The trim removed 5 bases at V and 1 base at J, leaving 8 bases unmatched. This CDR3 is 15 amino acids long.

This clone was counted between two and nine times. CDR3 residues: CASSETATNEKLFF. DNA for the CDR3: TGTGCCAGCTCAGAGACAGCAACTAATGAAAAACTGTTTTTT. The V and J genes are TRBV18 and TRBJ1-4; possibly TRBD1 for D (5 bases). The CDR3 covers 14 residues. Germline values: CDR1 KGHSH, CDR2 LQKENI. V was pared by 5 bases and J by 0 bases, with 7 bases between. Full variable domain (outside the CDR3, taken from reference TRBV18 and TRBJ1-4): NAGVMQNPRHLVRRRGQEARLRCSPMKGHSHVYWYRQLPEEGLKFMVYLQKENIIDESGMPKERFSAEFPKEGPSILRIQQVVRGDSAAYFCASSETATNEKLFFGSGTQLSVL.

The gene calls are TRBV19 and TRBJ2-7, with 8 bases lining up with TRBD1. The CDR3 length is 15 residues. Trimming took 1 base from V and 4 from J; bases not matched to a gene: 6. Germline loops: CDR1 LNHDA, CDR2 SQIVND (reference sequence). CDR3 residues: CASSIGAGGSYEQYF. As DNA, the CDR3 is TGTGCCAGTAGTATAGGGGCAGGGGGCTCTTACGAGCAGTACTTC.

This chain joins TRBV6-5 and TRBJ2-1; D unresolved. CDR1 and CDR2 (germline): MNHEY, SVGAGI. This CDR3 is 13 amino acids long. V was shortened by 4 bases and J by 2 bases, with 6 bases between the two germline ends. DNA of the CDR3: TGTGCCAGCAGTTCCCCTACCTACAATGAGCAGTTCTTC. Protein product: CASSSPTYNEQFF.

The chain recombines TRBV5-4 with TRBJ2-7; weak D call: TRBD2 (5 bases). Trimming stripped 0 bases from V and 2 bases from J, with 12 bases between. Germline V CDR1 and CDR2: SGHNT, YYREEE (reference sequence). The CDR3 loop spans 15 amino acids. In DNA, the CDR3 is TGTGCCAGCAGCTTGGAAGCAGGACTGACCTACGAGCAGTACTTC. Its translation: CASSLEAGLTYEQYF. Combining the CDR3 with reference TRBV5-4 and TRBJ2-7 gives the whole variable domain ETGVTQSPTHLIKTRGQQVTLRCSSQSGHNTVSWYQQALGQGPQFIFQYYREEENGRGNFPPRFSGLQFPNYSSELNVNALELDDSALYLCASSLEAGLTYEQYFGPGTRLTVT.